This T cell receptor (beta chain) was recorded in a study of blood T cell repertoires in COVID-19. A few counts support this clone. V was shortened by 4 bases and J by 2 bases, with 11 bases between the two germline ends. Germline CDR1 reads SGHDN; CDR2 reads FVKESK. The CDR3 sequence is 14 residues long. Repertoires were generated with immunoSEQ multiplex PCR, while TCRdb's copy carries only in-frame clones and drops some. The sample consists of fewer than 500,000 clones, about 90% of them appearing once. The chain has TRBV14 and TRBJ1-2; no clear D gene. This receptor was obtained from a man aged 25-45 years who had recovered from COVID-19. Material: PBMCs or T cells enriched from blood (not recorded which). The chain's CDR3 is CASSPMEGNYGYTF. The CDR3 region has the DNA TGTGCCAGCAGCCCGATGGAGGGAAACTATGGCTACACCTTC. Using reference TRBV14 and TRBJ1-2 for the parts outside the CDR3, the full variable domain is EAGVTQFPSHSVIEKGQTVTLRCDPISGHDNLYWYRRVMGKEIKFLLHFVKESKQDESGMPNNRFLAERTGGTYSTLKVQPAELEDSGVYFCASSPMEGNYGYTFGSGTRLTVV.